The 20 T cell receptor beta chains in this list originate from one sample, sequenced in a study of blood T cells in healthy people across ages. Alongside a J-beta primer mix, a sample-barcoded 5' primer served in a second PCR lasting about 7 to 12 cycles. TCRdb reanalysed the 5' RACE reads using MiXCR and keeps one entry per CDR3 protein. In the table there are some 920,000 distinct CDR3 sequences, roughly 51% of which are singletons. The sequenced sample consisted of blood. These TCRs come from a woman aged 60-75 years in good health.

The V gene is TRBV18, the J gene TRBJ2-7; TRBD2 might be the D (5 bases). CDR1 and CDR2 (germline): KGHSH, LQKENI. V was trimmed by 0 bases and J by 0 bases, leaving 6 bases between them. The CDR3 covers 14 residues. As DNA, the CDR3 is TGTGCCAGCTCACCACCTAGCGTCTCCTACGAGCAGTACTTC. Protein sequence: CASSPPSVSYEQYF.

This clonotype was seen once. This chain uses TRBV24-1 with TRBJ1-2; a possible D gene is TRBD1 (6 bases). Deletions cut 4 bases from V and 5 bases from J, with 13 bases between. Per the germline V gene, CDR1 is KGHDR and CDR2 is SFDVKD. This CDR3 is built from 14 residues. In DNA form, the CDR3 reads TGTGCCACCAGTGACCAGGACAGCCAATATGGCTACACCTTC. Its translation is CATSDQDSQYGYTF.

The J gene is TRBJ2-1, the V gene TRBV27; 12 bases fit TRBD2. Germline V gene sequence: CDR1 MNHEY, CDR2 SMNVEV (reference sequence). The length of the CDR3 is 15 residues. V lost 5 bases and J lost 9; bases outside the gene matches: 8. For the CDR3, the DNA is TGTGCCAGCAGTGCCCGGACTAGCGGGATCATTGAGCAGTTCTTC. Encoded protein: CASSARTSGIIEQFF.

This clonotype was counted ten times or more. The chain joins TRBV6-2 or TRBV6-3 to TRBJ2-7; 7 bases align to TRBD2. The length of the CDR3 is 15 residues. With V trimmed by 0 bases and J by 0 bases, 2 bases remained unmatched. Germline loops: CDR1 MNHEY, CDR2 SVGEGT. CDR3 DNA: TGTGCCAGCAGTTACTCGGGCGGGGGCTCCTACGAGCAGTACTTC. It encodes CASSYSGGGSYEQYF.

The chain combines TRBV5-1 with TRBJ2-3; 8 bases are a match to TRBD2. The V and J ends lost 3 bases and 0 bases, in that order; junction bases with no gene match: 9. CDR3 size: 17 residues. Germline V CDR1 and CDR2: SGHRS, YFSETQ. The CDR3 coding sequence is TGCGCCAGCAGCTCTCAACCCGGGGGGGGAAGCACAGATACGCAGTATTTT. Translated: CASSSQPGGGSTDTQYF.

This sequence joins TRBV28 and TRBJ2-5, with D unresolved. This CDR3 region has 12 residues. Germline-derived CDR1 and CDR2 are MDHEN and SYDVKM. V lost 3 bases and J 5 bases, leaving 7 bases between the germline ends. The CDR3 sequence: CASSFVSETQYF. The CDR3 region has the DNA TGTGCCAGCAGTTTTGTCTCTGAGACCCAGTACTTC.

In this sample, this clonotype turned up a few times. The V gene is TRBV11-2, the J gene TRBJ1-6; weak D call: TRBD1 (5 bases). The CDR3 is 15 amino acids. Germline V lookup: CDR1 SGHAT, CDR2 FQNNGV. Trimming pared 0 bases from V and 7 bases from J, leaving 10 bases between. The CDR3: CASSLDPSGNSPLHF. CDR3 coding DNA: TGTGCCAGCAGCTTAGATCCTTCAGGGAATTCACCCCTCCACTTT.

The count of this clonotype is one. The CDR3 DNA follows: TGTGCCAGCAGCCCCAGGACAGGGCGTAAAAACATTCAGTACTTC. Protein sequence: CASSPRTGRKNIQYF. V gene TRBV7-9 combines with J gene TRBJ2-4; 8 bases agree with TRBD1. The CDR3 spans 15 residues. The germline gives CDR1 SEHNR, CDR2 FQNEAQ (reference sequence). V was clipped by 5 bases and J by 4 bases; unmatched bases: 7.

CDR3: CASSQEWTAPFEQYF. In nucleotides, the CDR3 is TGTGCCAGCAGCCAAGAATGGACTGCTCCCTTCGAGCAGTACTTC. This chain uses TRBV3-1 with TRBJ2-7; tentatively, D is TRBD2 (5 bases). Germline values: CDR1 LGHDT, CDR2 YNNKEL (reference sequence). The CDR3 spans 15 residues. V was pared by 0 bases and J by 6 bases, with 15 bases between.

The V gene is TRBV18, the J gene TRBJ1-5, with TRBD1 identical over 8 bases. This CDR3 comprises 17 residues. Germline V CDR1 and CDR2: KGHSH, LQKENI. The V segment lost 5 bases and the J segment 4 bases; nucleotides outside the gene matches: 13. CDR3 sequence (DNA): TGTGCCAGCTCAAAGAATGCAGGGGGCTACGGAAATCAGCCCCAGCATTTT. The encoded protein is CASSKNAGGYGNQPQHF. Full variable domain (missing parts from reference TRBV18 and TRBJ1-5): NAGVMQNPRHLVRRRGQEARLRCSPMKGHSHVYWYRQLPEEGLKFMVYLQKENIIDESGMPKERFSAEFPKEGPSILRIQQVVRGDSAAYFCASSKNAGGYGNQPQHFGDGTRLSIL.

The genes are TRBV20-1 and TRBJ1-2; 7 bases are a match to TRBD1. With 6 bases clipped from V and 4 bases from J, the junction kept 11 bases outside the gene matches. CDR1 and CDR2 from the germline V gene are DFQATT and SNEGSKA (reference sequence). The CDR3 covers 14 residues. CDR3 sequence reads: CSALGQGVGYGYTF. The CDR3 region has the DNA TGCAGTGCCCTGGGGCAGGGGGTAGGCTATGGCTACACCTTC.

In nucleotides, the CDR3 is TGCGCCAGCAGACAATTAACAGGGGCCTACGAGCAGTACTTC. Translated: CASRQLTGAYEQYF. J is TRBJ2-7 and V is TRBV4-1, with 7 bases lining up with TRBD1. The germline gives CDR1 MGHRA, CDR2 YSYEKL. Trimming took 6 bases from V and 2 from J; bases not matched to a gene: 7. The CDR3 extends over 14 amino acids.

The rearrangement links TRBV6-6 to TRBJ2-3, with D possibly matching TRBD2 (6 bases). Looked up from germline, CDR1 is MNHNY and CDR2 is SVGAGI (reference sequence). The CDR3 extends over 17 amino acids. V was pared by 2 bases and J by 6 bases, with 21 bases between. In nucleotides, the CDR3 is TGTGCCAGCAGTTACCGGGCAGCGGGCGGGATCCGCGATACGCAGTATTTT. This codes for CASSYRAAGGIRDTQYF.

This chain joins TRBV12-3 or TRBV12-4 and TRBJ2-7; D is possibly TRBD1 (5 bases). CDR3 length equals 17 residues. Trimming left V 1 base short and J 3 bases short, with 19 bases between. CDR3 sequence reads: CASSLVGKGFEIYEQYF. The CDR3 DNA sequence: TGTGCCAGCAGTTTAGTGGGAAAGGGGTTCGAAATCTACGAGCAGTACTTC.

This clonotype was counted at least ten times. This chain uses TRBV29-1 with TRBJ2-7; no clear D gene. Germline CDR1 and CDR2: SQVTM and ANQGSEA. The CDR3 spans 11 residues. V was cut by 7 bases and J by 12 bases, with 19 bases left in between. The CDR3 sequence is CSAQVGKRAYF. CDR3 DNA: TGCAGCGCCCAGGTCGGAAAAAGGGCGTACTTC.

In this sample, this clonotype turned up a few times. The chain uses TRBV7-3 and TRBJ2-3; D remains unclear. V lost 9 bases to trimming and J lost 2 bases, with 24 bases between them. Per the germline V gene, CDR1 is SGHTA and CDR2 is FQGTGA. CDR3 length: 17 residues. The CDR3 spells CARSLNTGPRHTDTQYF. The CDR3 region has the DNA TGTGCCAGGAGCCTTAATACCGGCCCACGCCACACAGATACGCAGTATTTT. The variable domain in full, with the rest retrieved from reference TRBV7-3 and TRBJ2-3, is GAGVSQTPSNKVTEKGKYVELRCDPISGHTALYWYRQSLGQGPEFLIYFQGTGAADDSGLPNDRFFAVRPEGSVSTLKIQRTERGDSAVYLCARSLNTGPRHTDTQYFGPGTRLTVL.

The CDR3 here is CASSSSPADEQYF. CDR3 nucleotide sequence: TGTGCCAGCAGCTCCAGTCCCGCGGACGAGCAGTACTTC. This sequence joins TRBV9 and TRBJ2-7; the D is unclear. Trimming shortened V by 4 bases and J by 5 bases, and 13 bases separated the two germline ends. Germline-derived CDR1 and CDR2 are SGDLS and YYNGEE. This CDR3 has 13 amino acids.

This rearrangement joins TRBV9 to TRBJ2-7, with D perhaps matching TRBD2 (6 bases). The J call may not be correct, given that the DNA end is closer to TRBJ2-5. The CDR3 loop spans 16 amino acids. The germline CDR1 and CDR2 sequences are SGDLS and YYNGEE. CDR3: CASSAGRGRDLETQYF. CDR3 nucleotides: TGTGCCAGCAGCGCAGGGCGAGGGCGGGATCTAGAGACCCAGTACTTC.

The chain uses TRBV27 and TRBJ2-7; 15 bases map to TRBD2. CDR1 is MNHEY, CDR2 SMNVEV, per germline (reference sequence). The junction had 6 bases not matched to a gene; V was cut back by 5 bases and J by 1 base. This CDR3 is built from 17 residues. The CDR3 here is CASSVGLAGGRSYEQYF. The DNA for the CDR3 is TGTGCCAGCAGTGTGGGACTAGCGGGAGGACGGTCCTACGAGCAGTACTTC.

This clonotype was detected a few times. J is TRBJ2-4 and V is TRBV5-8; D is possibly TRBD2 (5 bases). The germline V gene has CDR1 SGHTS and CDR2 YDEGEE. Between the trimmed V and J ends, which lost 6 bases and 13 bases, there was a span of 17 bases. This CDR3 has 12 residues. The CDR3 nucleotides read TGTGCCAGCACCCCTTCGGTTTGGGAGCAGTACTTC. This gives the protein CASTPSVWEQYF.